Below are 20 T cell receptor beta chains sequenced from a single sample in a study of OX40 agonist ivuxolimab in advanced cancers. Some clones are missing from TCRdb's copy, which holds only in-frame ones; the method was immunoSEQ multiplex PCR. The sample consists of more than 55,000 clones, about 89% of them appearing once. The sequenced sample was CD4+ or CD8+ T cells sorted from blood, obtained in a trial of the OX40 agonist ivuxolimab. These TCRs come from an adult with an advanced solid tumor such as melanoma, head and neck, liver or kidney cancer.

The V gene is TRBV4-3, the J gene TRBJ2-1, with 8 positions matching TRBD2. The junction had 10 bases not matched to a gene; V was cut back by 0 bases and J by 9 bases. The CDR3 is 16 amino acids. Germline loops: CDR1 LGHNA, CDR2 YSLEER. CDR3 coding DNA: TGCGCCAGCAGCCAAGATCTTGCAGCGGGAGCGGTTGAGCAGTTCTTC. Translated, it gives CASSQDLAAGAVEQFF.

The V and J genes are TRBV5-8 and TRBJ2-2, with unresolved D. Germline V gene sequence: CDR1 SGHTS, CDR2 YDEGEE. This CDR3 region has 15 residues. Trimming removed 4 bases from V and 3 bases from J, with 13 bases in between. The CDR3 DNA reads TGTGCCAGCAGCCTCGGCCACGTGGACACCGGGGAGCTGTTTTTT. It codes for CASSLGHVDTGELFF.

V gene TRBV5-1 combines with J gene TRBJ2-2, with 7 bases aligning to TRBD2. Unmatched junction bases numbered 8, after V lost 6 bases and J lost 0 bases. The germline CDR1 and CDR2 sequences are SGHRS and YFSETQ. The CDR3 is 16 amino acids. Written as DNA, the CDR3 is TGCGCCAGCACCCCTTTTGCGGGGGCGAACACCGGGGAGCTGTTTTTT. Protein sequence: CASTPFAGANTGELFF. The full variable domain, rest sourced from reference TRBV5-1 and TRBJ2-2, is KAGVTQTPRYLIKTRGQQVTLSCSPISGHRSVSWYQQTPGQGLQFLFEYFSETQRNKGNFPGRFSGRQFSNSRSEMNVSTLELGDSALYLCASTPFAGANTGELFFGEGSRLTVL.

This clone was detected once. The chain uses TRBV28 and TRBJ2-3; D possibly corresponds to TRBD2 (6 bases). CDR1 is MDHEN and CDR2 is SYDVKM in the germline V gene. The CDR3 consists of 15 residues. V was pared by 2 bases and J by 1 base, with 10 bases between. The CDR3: CASSLGGARTDTQYF. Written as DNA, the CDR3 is TGTGCCAGCAGTTTAGGAGGGGCCCGCACAGATACGCAGTATTTT. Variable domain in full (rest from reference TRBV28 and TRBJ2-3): DVKVTQSSRYLVKRTGEKVFLECVQDMDHENMFWYRQDPGLGLRLIYFSYDVKMKEKGDIPEGYSVSREKKERFSLILESASTNQTSMYLCASSLGGARTDTQYFGPGTRLTVL.

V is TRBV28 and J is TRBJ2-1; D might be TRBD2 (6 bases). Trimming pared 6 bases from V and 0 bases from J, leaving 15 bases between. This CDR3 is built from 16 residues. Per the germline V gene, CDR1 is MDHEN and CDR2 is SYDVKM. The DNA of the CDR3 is TGTGCCAGCAGAACTCGTCTAGCGCACTCCTACAATGAGCAGTTCTTC. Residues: CASRTRLAHSYNEQFF.

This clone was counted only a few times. The CDR3 nucleotides are TGCAGTGCCCTCGTAGCGGGTGAGCAGTTCTTC. Protein product: CSALVAGEQFF. This chain links TRBV20-1 with TRBJ2-1; 7 bases map to TRBD2. The trim removed 6 bases at V and 9 bases at J, leaving 5 bases unmatched. Germline V gives CDR1 DFQATT, CDR2 SNEGSKA (reference sequence). The CDR3 extends over 11 amino acids.

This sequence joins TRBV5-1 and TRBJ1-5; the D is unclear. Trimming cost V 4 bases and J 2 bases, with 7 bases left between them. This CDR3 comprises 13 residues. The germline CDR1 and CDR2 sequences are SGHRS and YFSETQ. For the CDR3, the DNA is TGCGCCAGCAGCGCAGGAGGCAATCAGCCCCAGCATTTT. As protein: CASSAGGNQPQHF.

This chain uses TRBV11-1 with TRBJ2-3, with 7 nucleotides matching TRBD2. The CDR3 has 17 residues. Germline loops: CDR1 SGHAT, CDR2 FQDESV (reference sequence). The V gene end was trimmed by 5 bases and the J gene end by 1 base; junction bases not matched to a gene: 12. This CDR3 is CASSKGREGRGTDTQYF. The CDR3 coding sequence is TGTGCCAGCAGCAAGGGCAGGGAGGGTCGAGGCACAGATACGCAGTATTTT.

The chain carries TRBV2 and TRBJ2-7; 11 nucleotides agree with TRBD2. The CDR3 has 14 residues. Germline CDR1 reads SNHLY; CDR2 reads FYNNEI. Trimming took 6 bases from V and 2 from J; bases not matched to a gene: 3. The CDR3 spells CASRDSGRAYEQYF. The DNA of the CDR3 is TGTGCCAGCAGAGATAGCGGGAGGGCCTACGAGCAGTACTTC. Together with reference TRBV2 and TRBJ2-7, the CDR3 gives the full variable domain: EPEVTQTPSHQVTQMGQEVILRCVPISNHLYFYWYRQILGQKVEFLVSFYNNEISEKSEIFDDQFSVERPDGSNFTLKIRSTKLEDSAMYFCASRDSGRAYEQYFGPGTRLTVT.

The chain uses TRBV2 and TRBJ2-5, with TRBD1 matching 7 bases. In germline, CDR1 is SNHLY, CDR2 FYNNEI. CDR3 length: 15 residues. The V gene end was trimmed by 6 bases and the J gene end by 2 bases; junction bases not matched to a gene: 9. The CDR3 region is CASRPTGTEQETQYF. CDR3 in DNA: TGTGCCAGCAGGCCAACCGGGACAGAACAAGAGACCCAGTACTTC.

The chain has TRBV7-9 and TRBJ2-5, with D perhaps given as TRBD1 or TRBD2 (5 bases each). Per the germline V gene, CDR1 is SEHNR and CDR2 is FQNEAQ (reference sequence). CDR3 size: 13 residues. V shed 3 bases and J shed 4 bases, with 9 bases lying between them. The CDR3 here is CASSLAGTETQYF. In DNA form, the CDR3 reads TGTGCCAGCAGCTTGGCCGGGACAGAGACCCAGTACTTC.

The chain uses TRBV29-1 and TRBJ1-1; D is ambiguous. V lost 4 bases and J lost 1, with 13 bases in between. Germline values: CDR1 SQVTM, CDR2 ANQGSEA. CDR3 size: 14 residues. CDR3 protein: CSVVEGSGNTEAFF. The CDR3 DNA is TGCAGCGTTGTTGAGGGCTCAGGGAACACTGAAGCTTTCTTT. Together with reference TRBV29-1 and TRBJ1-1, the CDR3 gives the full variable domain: SAVISQKPSRDICQRGTSLTIQCQVDSQVTMMFWYRQQPGQSLTLIATANQGSEATYESGFVIDKFPISRPNLTFSTLTVSNMSPEDSSIYLCSVVEGSGNTEAFFGQGTRLTVV.

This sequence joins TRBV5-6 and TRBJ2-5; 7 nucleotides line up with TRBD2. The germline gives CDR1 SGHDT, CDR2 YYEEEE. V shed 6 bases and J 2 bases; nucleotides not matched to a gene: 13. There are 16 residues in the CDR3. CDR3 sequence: CASTSNMGGTQETQYF. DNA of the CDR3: TGTGCCAGCACCTCGAACATGGGGGGGACTCAAGAGACCCAGTACTTC.

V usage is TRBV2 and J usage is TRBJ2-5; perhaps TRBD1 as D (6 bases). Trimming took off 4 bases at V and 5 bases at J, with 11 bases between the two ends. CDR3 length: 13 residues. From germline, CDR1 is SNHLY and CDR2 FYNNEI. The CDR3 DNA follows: TGTGCCAGCAGTGCAGGGGTTTGGGAGACCCAGTACTTC. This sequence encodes CASSAGVWETQYF.

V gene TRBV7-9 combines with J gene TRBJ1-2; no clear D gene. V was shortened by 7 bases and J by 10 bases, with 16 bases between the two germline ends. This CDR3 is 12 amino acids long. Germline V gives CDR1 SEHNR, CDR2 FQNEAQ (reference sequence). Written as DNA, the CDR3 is TGTGCCAGCAATCCTTTAGCCAGCCACTACACCTTC. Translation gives CASNPLASHYTF.

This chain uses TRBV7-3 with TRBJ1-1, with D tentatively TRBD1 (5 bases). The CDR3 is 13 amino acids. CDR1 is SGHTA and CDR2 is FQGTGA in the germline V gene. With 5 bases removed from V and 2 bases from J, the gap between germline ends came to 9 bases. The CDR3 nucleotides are TGTGCCAGCAGCGTTCAGGGTAACACTGAAGCTTTCTTT. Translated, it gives CASSVQGNTEAFF.

The CDR3 spells CAISVNGDSYEQYF. The CDR3 region has the DNA TGTGCCATCAGTGTTAACGGGGACTCCTACGAGCAGTACTTC. The rearrangement links TRBV10-3 to TRBJ2-7; tentative D call: TRBD2 (5 bases). With 4 bases removed from V and 0 bases from J, the gap between germline ends came to 10 bases. The CDR3 sequence is 14 residues long. Germline V gene lookup returns CDR1 ENHRY and CDR2 SYGVKD.

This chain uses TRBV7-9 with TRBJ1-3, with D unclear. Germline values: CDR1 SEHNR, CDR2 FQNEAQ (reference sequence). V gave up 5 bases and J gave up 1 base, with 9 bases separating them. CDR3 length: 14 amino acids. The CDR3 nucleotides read TGTGCCAGCAGCGTAAGGACGTCTGGAAACACCATATATTTT. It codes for CASSVRTSGNTIYF.

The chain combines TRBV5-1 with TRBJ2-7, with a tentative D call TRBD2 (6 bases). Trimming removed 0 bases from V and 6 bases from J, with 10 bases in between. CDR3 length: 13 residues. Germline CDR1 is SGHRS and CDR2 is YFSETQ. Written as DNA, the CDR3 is TGCGCCAGCAGCTTGGCGGACTACCTCGAGCAGTACTTC. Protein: CASSLADYLEQYF.

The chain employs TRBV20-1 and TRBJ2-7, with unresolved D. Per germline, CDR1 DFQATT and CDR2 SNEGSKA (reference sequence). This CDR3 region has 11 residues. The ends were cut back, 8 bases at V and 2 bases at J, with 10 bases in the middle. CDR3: CSLWGTYEQYF. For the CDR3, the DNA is TGCAGTCTTTGGGGAACCTACGAGCAGTACTTC.